Below, 8 T cell receptor beta chains from the same sample are listed, as sequenced in a study of T cell changes during pregnancy in multiple sclerosis. The repertoire was sequenced with immunoSEQ multiplex PCR; TCRdb's copy has only in-frame clones and lacks some. This table holds about 45,000 clones, approximately 91% found once. Sequencing was performed on PBMCs (not recorded whether the cells were cultured). The receptors originated from a female donor with multiple sclerosis, enrolled in a pregnancy study.

V usage is TRBV19 and J usage is TRBJ2-3; a weak D match, TRBD2 (7 bases). The CDR3 runs to 14 residues. V was shortened by 3 bases and J by 6 bases, with 13 bases between the two germline ends. Per the germline V gene, CDR1 is LNHDA and CDR2 is SQIVND (reference sequence). The CDR3: CASSIAGALDTQYF. The DNA for the CDR3 is TGTGCCAGTAGTATTGCGGGGGCGCTGGATACGCAGTATTTT.

The chain joins TRBV5-1 to TRBJ2-7; 13 bases align to TRBD2. The CDR3 is made up of 16 amino acids. V shed 4 bases, J shed 2 bases, and the junction held 6 bases outside the gene matches. From germline, CDR1 is SGHRS and CDR2 YFSETQ. CDR3 bases: TGCGCCAGCAGCGGGGGTACTAGCGGGAGGGCCTACGAGCAGTACTTC. This codes for CASSGGTSGRAYEQYF.

This clone was seen once. The genes are TRBV7-9 and TRBJ2-5; D is unclear. The germline V gene encodes CDR1 SEHNR and CDR2 FQNEAQ (reference sequence). The CDR3 length is 12 residues. Trimming stripped 1 base from V and 5 bases from J, with 5 bases between. Written as DNA, the CDR3 is TGTGCCAGCAGCTTAGGGACGGAGACCCAGTACTTC. Encoded protein: CASSLGTETQYF.

J is TRBJ2-3 and V is TRBV6-5; TRBD1 matches at 7 bases. The CDR3 extends over 16 amino acids. V shed 0 bases, J shed 4 bases, and the junction held 7 bases outside the gene matches. Germline V gives CDR1 MNHEY, CDR2 SVGAGI. CDR3 sequence: CASSYSTGLDADTQYF. The CDR3 region has the DNA TGTGCCAGCAGTTACTCGACAGGGTTGGATGCAGATACGCAGTATTTT.

This rearrangement joins TRBV25-1 to TRBJ2-7; 7 bases match TRBD1. CDR1 is MGHDK and CDR2 is SYGVNS in the germline V gene. The CDR3 is 12 residues long. V lost 8 bases, J lost 11 bases, and 12 bases stayed unmatched. This chain's CDR3 is CASDVFGTAKYF. The DNA of the CDR3 is TGTGCCAGCGATGTCTTCGGGACAGCTAAGTACTTC.

The V call is TRBV6-5, the J call TRBJ2-1; D not certain. Trimming shortened V by 7 bases and J by 4 bases, and 11 bases separated the two germline ends. Germline CDR1 and CDR2: MNHEY and SVGAGI. The CDR3 consists of 13 residues. CDR3 in amino acids: CASMENPYNEQFF. In DNA, the CDR3 is TGTGCCAGCATGGAAAATCCATACAATGAGCAGTTCTTC.

The rearrangement links TRBV6-5 to TRBJ2-7; either TRBD1 or TRBD2 may fit D (5 bases each). V was clipped by 0 bases and J by 4 bases, with 13 bases between them. The CDR3 totals 15 residues. Germline V gene data show CDR1 as MNHEY and CDR2 as SVGAGI. DNA of the CDR3: TGTGCCAGCAGTTACTCGAGGGACGGATCATACGAGCAGTACTTC. As protein: CASSYSRDGSYEQYF.

This clone was seen only once. The chain is built from TRBV11-2 and TRBJ1-2; 7 positions agree with TRBD1. CDR1 and CDR2 from the germline V gene are SGHAT and FQNNGV. The length of the CDR3 is 16 residues. The J segment lost 5 bases and the V segment lost 5 bases, leaving 14 bases of the junction unmatched. The CDR3 DNA is TGTGCCAGCAGCCCCGACAGGGAGGGGATTTCGTATGGCTACACCTTC. Translated, it gives CASSPDREGISYGYTF.